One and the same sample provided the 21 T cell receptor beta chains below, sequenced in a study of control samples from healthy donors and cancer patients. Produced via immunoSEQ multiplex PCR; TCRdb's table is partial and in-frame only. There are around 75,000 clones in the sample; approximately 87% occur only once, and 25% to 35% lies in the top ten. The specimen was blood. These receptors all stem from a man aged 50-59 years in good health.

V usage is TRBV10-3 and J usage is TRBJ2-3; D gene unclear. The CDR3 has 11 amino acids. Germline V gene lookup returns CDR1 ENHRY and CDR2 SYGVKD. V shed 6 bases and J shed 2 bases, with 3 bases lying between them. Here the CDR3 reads CAIRNTDTQYF. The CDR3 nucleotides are TGTGCCATCAGGAACACAGATACGCAGTATTTT.

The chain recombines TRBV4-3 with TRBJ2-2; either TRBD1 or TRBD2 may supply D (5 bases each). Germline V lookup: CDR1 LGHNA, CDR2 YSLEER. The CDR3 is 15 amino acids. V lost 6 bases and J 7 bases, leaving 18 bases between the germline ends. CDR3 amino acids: CASSTYSPGHGELFF. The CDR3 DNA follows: TGCGCCAGCAGTACTTATTCCCCGGGGCACGGGGAGCTGTTTTTT.

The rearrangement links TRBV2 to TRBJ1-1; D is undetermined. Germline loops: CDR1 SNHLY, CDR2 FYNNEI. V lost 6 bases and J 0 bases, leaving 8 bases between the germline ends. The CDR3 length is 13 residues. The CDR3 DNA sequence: TGTGCCAGCAGCCTTGATCTGAACACTGAAGCTTTCTTT. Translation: CASSLDLNTEAFF.

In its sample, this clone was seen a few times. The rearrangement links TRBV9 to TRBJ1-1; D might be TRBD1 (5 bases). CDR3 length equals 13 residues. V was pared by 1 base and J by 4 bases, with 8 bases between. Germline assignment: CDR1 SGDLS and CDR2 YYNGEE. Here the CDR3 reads CASSVSGGTEAFF. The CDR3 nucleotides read TGTGCCAGCAGCGTATCCGGGGGCACTGAAGCTTTCTTT.

The CDR3 sequence is CASSLSTDEQYF. DNA for the CDR3: TGTGCCAGCAGCTTATCGACAGATGAGCAGTACTTC. The chain employs TRBV7-9 and TRBJ2-7; maybe TRBD1 (5 bases). Trimming left V 2 bases short and J 7 bases short, with 9 bases between. The CDR3 length is 12 residues. The germline gives CDR1 SEHNR, CDR2 FQNEAQ (reference sequence). Combining the CDR3 with reference TRBV7-9 and TRBJ2-7 gives the whole variable domain DTGVSQNPRHKITKRGQNVTFRCDPISEHNRLYWYRQTLGQGPEFLTYFQNEAQLEKSRLLSDRFSAERPKGSFSTLEIQRTEQGDSAMYLCASSLSTDEQYFGPGTRLTVT.

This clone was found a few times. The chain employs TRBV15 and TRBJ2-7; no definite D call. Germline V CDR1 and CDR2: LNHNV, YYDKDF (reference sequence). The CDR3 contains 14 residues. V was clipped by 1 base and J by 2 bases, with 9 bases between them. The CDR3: CATSRVDLTYEQYF. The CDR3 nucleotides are TGTGCCACCAGCAGAGTGGATCTTACCTACGAGCAGTACTTC.

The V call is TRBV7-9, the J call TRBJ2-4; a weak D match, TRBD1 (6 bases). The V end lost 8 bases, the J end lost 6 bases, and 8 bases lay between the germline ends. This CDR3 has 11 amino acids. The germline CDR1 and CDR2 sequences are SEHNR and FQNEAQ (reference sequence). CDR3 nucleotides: TGTGCCAGCGAAGGGGGAAACATTCAGTACTTC. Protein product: CASEGGNIQYF.

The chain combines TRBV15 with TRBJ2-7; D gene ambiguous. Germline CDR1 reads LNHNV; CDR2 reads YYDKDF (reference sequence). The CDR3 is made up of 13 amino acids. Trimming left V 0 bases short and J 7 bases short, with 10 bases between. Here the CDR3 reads CATSRDRRGEQYF. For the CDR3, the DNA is TGTGCCACCAGCAGAGATAGGAGAGGAGAGCAGTACTTC.

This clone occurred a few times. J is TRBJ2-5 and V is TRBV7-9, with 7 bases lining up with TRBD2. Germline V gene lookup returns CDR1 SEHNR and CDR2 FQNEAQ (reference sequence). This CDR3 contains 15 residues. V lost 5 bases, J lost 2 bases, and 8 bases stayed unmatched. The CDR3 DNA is TGTGCCAGCAGCCCCCGGGGAGGGGATCAAGAGACCCAGTACTTC. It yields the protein CASSPRGGDQETQYF.

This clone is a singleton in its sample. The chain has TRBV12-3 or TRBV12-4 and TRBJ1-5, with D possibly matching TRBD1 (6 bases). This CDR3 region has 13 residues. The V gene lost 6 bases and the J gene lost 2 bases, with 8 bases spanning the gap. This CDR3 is CASRGGRNQPQHF. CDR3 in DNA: TGTGCCAGCAGAGGGGGTCGCAATCAGCCCCAGCATTTT.

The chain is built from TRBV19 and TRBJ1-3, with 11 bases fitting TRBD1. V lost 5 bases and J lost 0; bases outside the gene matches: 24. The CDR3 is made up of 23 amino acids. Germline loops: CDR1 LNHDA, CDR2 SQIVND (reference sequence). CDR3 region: CASSLTGTGGLNHIEDSGNTIYF. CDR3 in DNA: TGTGCCAGTAGTCTCACCGGGACAGGGGGTCTTAACCACATTGAGGACTCTGGAAACACCATATATTTT.

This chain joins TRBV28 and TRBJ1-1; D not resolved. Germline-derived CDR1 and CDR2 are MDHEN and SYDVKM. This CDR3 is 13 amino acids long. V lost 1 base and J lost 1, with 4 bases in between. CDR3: CASSLSRNTEAFF. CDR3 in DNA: TGTGCCAGCAGTTTATCGAGGAACACTGAAGCTTTCTTT.

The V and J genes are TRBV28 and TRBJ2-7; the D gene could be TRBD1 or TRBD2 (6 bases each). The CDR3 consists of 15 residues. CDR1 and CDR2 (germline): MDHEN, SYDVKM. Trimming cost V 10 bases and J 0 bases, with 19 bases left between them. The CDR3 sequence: CATLTMGGSSYEQYF. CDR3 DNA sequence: TGTGCCACCCTTACGATGGGGGGCTCCTCCTACGAGCAGTACTTC.

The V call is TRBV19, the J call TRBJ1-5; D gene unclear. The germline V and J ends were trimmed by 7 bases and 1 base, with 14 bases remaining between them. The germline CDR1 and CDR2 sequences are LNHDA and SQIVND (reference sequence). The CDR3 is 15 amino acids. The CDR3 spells CASTLALGSNQPQHF. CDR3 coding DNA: TGTGCCAGTACCTTAGCTCTAGGAAGCAATCAGCCCCAGCATTTT.

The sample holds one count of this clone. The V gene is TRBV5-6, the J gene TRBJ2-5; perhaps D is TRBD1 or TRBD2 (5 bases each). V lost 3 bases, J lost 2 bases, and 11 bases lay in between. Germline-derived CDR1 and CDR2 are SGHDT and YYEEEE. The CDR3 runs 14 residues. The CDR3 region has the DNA TGTGCCAGCAGCTGGGACGTTCTGCAAGAGACCCAGTACTTC. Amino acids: CASSWDVLQETQYF.

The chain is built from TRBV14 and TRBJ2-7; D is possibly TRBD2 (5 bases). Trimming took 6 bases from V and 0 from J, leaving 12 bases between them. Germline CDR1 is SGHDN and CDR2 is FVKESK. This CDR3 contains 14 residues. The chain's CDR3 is CASRPGGGSYEQYF. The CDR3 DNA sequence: TGTGCCAGCAGGCCCGGAGGAGGCTCCTACGAGCAGTACTTC.

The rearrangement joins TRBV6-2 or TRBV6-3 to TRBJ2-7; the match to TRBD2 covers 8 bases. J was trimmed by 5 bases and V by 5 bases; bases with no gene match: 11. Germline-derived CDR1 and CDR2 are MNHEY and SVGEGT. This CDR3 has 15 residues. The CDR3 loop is CASSLSGSFLDEQYF. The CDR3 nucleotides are TGTGCCAGCAGTCTGAGCGGGAGTTTTTTAGACGAGCAGTACTTC.

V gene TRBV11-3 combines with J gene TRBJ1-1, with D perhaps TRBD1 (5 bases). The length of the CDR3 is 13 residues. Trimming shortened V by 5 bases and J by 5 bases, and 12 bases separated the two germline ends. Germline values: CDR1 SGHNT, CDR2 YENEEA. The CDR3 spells CASSRGVETEAFF. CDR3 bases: TGTGCCAGCAGCCGAGGGGTCGAGACTGAAGCTTTCTTT. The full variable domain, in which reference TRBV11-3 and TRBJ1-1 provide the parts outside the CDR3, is EAGVVQSPRYKIIEKKQPVAFWCNPISGHNTLYWYLQNLGQGPELLIRYENEEAVDDSQLPKDRFSAERLKGVDSTLKIQPAELGDSAVYLCASSRGVETEAFFGQGTRLTVV.

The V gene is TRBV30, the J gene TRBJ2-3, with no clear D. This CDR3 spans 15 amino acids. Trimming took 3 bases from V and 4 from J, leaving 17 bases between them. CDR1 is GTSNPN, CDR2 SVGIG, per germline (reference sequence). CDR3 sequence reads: CAWSGAQEQPDTQYF. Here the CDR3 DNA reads TGTGCCTGGAGCGGCGCTCAGGAACAGCCAGATACGCAGTATTTT.

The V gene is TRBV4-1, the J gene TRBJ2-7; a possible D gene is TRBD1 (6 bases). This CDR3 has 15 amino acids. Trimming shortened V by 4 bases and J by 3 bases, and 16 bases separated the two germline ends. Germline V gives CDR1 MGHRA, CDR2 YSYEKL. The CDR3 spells CASSPRTEAYYEQYF. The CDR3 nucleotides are TGCGCCAGCAGCCCAAGGACAGAAGCTTACTACGAGCAGTACTTC.

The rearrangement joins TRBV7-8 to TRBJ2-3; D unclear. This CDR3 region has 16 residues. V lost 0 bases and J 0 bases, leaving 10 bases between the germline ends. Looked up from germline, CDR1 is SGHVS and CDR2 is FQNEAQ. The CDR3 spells CASSLAAVPSTDTQYF. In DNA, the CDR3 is TGTGCCAGCAGCTTAGCGGCGGTTCCTAGCACAGATACGCAGTATTTT.